This T cell receptor beta chain was obtained from a study of early T cells in non-severe SARS-CoV-2 infection. Only a few counts were recorded for this clonotype. TCRdb reprocessed the 5' RACE reads via MiXCR and lists one record per CDR3 protein. This sample has tens of thousands of distinct CDR3 sequences, with approximately 13% found just once. V lost 10 bases and J lost 5, with 17 bases in between. Germline V gene data show CDR1 as SGHAT and CDR2 as FQNNGV. CDR3 length equals 13 residues. This clonotype originated in an adult who was a healthcare worker with PCR-confirmed SARS-CoV-2 infection or an uninfected control (not recorded which). This chain links TRBV11-2 with TRBJ2-5; possibly TRBD1 for D (5 bases). Sequenced material: whole blood, taken at baseline. The CDR3 DNA follows: TGTGCCACCTCGAAGGGGCCAGCGGAGACCCAGTACTTC. Protein product: CATSKGPAETQYF.